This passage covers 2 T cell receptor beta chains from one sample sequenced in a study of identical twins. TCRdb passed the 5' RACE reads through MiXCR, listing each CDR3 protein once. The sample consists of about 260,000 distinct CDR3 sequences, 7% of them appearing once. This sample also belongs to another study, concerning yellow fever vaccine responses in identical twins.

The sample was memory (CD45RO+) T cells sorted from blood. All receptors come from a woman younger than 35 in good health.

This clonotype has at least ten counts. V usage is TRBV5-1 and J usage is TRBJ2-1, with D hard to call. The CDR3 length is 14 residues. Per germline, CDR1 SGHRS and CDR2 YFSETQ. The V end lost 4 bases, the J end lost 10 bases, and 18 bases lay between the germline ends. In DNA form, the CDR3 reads TGCGCCAGCAGCCTGCGGCGAGAATCACACGAGCAGTTCTTC. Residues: CASSLRRESHEQFF. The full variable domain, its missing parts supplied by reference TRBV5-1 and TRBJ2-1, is KAGVTQTPRYLIKTRGQQVTLSCSPISGHRSVSWYQQTPGQGLQFLFEYFSETQRNKGNFPGRFSGRQFSNSRSEMNVSTLELGDSALYLCASSLRRESHEQFFGPGTRLTVL.

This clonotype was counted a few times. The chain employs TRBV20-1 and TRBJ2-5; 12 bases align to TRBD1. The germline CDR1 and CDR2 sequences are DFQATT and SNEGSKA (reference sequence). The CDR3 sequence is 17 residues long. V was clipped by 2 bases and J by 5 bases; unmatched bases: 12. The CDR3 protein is CSARPYRDRGRVETQYF. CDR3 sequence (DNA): TGCAGTGCTAGACCTTACCGGGACAGGGGGCGCGTCGAGACCCAGTACTTC.